The 14 T cell receptor beta chains given below trace back to one sample, sequenced in a study of pediatric ulcerative colitis. One to two pinch biopsies were taken from the rectum during colonoscopy. Generated by immunoSEQ multiplex PCR, the TCRdb table keeps only in-frame clones and is missing some. Of 20,000 to 25,000 clones in the sample, 65% to 80% were seen once. Sequenced material: gut tissue. The receptors come from a boy younger than 18 with severe ulcerative colitis.

This chain uses TRBV5-1 with TRBJ2-1, with 9 bases fitting TRBD2. The germline gives CDR1 SGHRS, CDR2 YFSETQ. This CDR3 region has 17 residues. V shed 0 bases and J 5 bases; nucleotides not matched to a gene: 9. This chain's CDR3 is CASSLAGTSPLNNEQFF. The CDR3 coding sequence is TGCGCCAGCAGCTTGGCCGGGACTAGCCCTCTCAACAATGAGCAGTTCTTC. The full variable domain, with the rest looked up from reference TRBV5-1 and TRBJ2-1, is KAGVTQTPRYLIKTRGQQVTLSCSPISGHRSVSWYQQTPGQGLQFLFEYFSETQRNKGNFPGRFSGRQFSNSRSEMNVSTLELGDSALYLCASSLAGTSPLNNEQFFGPGTRLTVL.

This clone was seen a few times. V is TRBV13 and J is TRBJ1-1, with unresolved D. Trimming took off 5 bases at V and 1 base at J, with 5 bases between the two ends. The CDR3 is 12 amino acids. Germline CDR1 reads PRHDT; CDR2 reads FYEKMQ (reference sequence). Here the CDR3 DNA reads TGTGCCAGCAGCCTGAAGAACACTGAAGCTTTCTTT. Amino acids: CASSLKNTEAFF.

For the CDR3, the DNA is TGTGCCAGTATGGGGGGGAGGGCCCTTTACCAAGAGACCCAGTACTTC. Translating gives CASMGGRALYQETQYF. This chain joins TRBV2 and TRBJ2-5; 7 bases are shared with TRBD2. CDR1 is SNHLY, CDR2 FYNNEI, per germline. After removal of 9 bases from V and 0 bases from J, the junction contained 13 bases not matched to a gene. The CDR3 covers 16 residues.

This clone was counted a few times. The rearrangement links TRBV10-3 to TRBJ2-7; maybe TRBD1 (6 bases). The V and J ends lost 4 bases and 2 bases respectively, with 9 bases between them. This CDR3 has 13 residues. Germline values: CDR1 ENHRY, CDR2 SYGVKD. CDR3 loop: CAISAGQTYEQYF. The CDR3 DNA reads as TGTGCCATCAGTGCGGGACAAACCTACGAGCAGTACTTC.

The V and J genes are TRBV7-2 and TRBJ2-2; 7 bases agree with TRBD2. The CDR3 totals 16 residues. CDR1 and CDR2 (germline): SGHTA, FQGNSA. The V and J ends lost 3 bases and 2 bases, in that order; junction bases with no gene match: 6. DNA of the CDR3: TGTGCCAGCAGCTTCGTCGCGGGAGTCAACACCGGGGAGCTGTTTTTT. It encodes CASSFVAGVNTGELFF.

The chain is built from TRBV2 and TRBJ2-7, with TRBD2 identical over 7 bases. After removal of 6 bases from V and 0 bases from J, the junction contained 8 bases not matched to a gene. Germline CDR1 reads SNHLY; CDR2 reads FYNNEI. The CDR3 runs 15 residues. CDR3 in amino acids: CASRGGVMSSYEQYF. CDR3 in DNA: TGTGCCAGCAGGGGAGGGGTGATGAGCTCCTACGAGCAGTACTTC.

For the CDR3, the DNA is TGTGCCTGGAGTCAGATCGGAGAGACCCAGTACTTC. Translated, it gives CAWSQIGETQYF. V gene TRBV30 combines with J gene TRBJ2-5; D gene ambiguous. This CDR3 region has 12 residues. V gave up 2 bases and J gave up 4 bases, with 8 bases separating them. Per germline, CDR1 GTSNPN and CDR2 SVGIG (reference sequence).

As concerns this clone: Different DNA sequences within this sample yield the same CDR3. CDR3 DNA: TGTGCCAGCAGCAAATGGGGACAGGAAATCCAAGAGACCCAGTACTTC. This sequence encodes CASSKWGQEIQETQYF. This chain joins TRBV21-1 and TRBJ2-5; the listed D gene, TRBD1, was not tested against the DNA. TRBV21-1 is deemed a pseudogene. This CDR3 region has 16 residues.

V and J are TRBV21-1 and TRBJ2-7; the DNA was not used to check the table's D call, TRBD2. TRBV21-1 is classified as a pseudogene. The CDR3 consists of 12 residues. CDR3 sequence: CASSSERYEQYF. CDR3 bases: TGTGCCAGCAGCTCCGAGCGGTACGAGCAGTACTTC.

This rearrangement joins TRBV5-1 to TRBJ2-1, with 8 bases lining up with TRBD2. The junction had 4 bases not matched to a gene; V was cut back by 0 bases and J by 5 bases. CDR1 is SGHRS and CDR2 is YFSETQ in the germline V gene. This CDR3 is 15 amino acids long. CDR3 DNA: TGCGCCAGCAGCTTGGTTATTAGCGGGAACAATGAGCAGTTCTTC. Its protein is CASSLVISGNNEQFF.

J is TRBJ2-7 and V is TRBV7-8; 8 bases are shared with TRBD2. Trimming took 4 bases from V and 2 from J; bases not matched to a gene: 13. Germline values: CDR1 SGHVS, CDR2 FQNEAQ. The CDR3 extends over 17 amino acids. In DNA, the CDR3 is TGTGCCAGCAGCTCTCGTCCGGACCCAGCGGGGGCCTACGAGCAGTACTTC. It is translated as CASSSRPDPAGAYEQYF.

This clone has only one observation. The chain employs TRBV7-3 and TRBJ2-1; the D gene is possibly TRBD2 (5 bases). Germline CDR1 and CDR2: SGHTA and FQGTGA. Deletions cut 5 bases from V and 1 base from J, with 12 bases between. CDR3 length: 15 amino acids. CDR3 nucleotides: TGTGCCAGCAGCCCCCAGGTAGCGTCCTACAATGAGCAGTTCTTC. This sequence encodes CASSPQVASYNEQFF.

This clone was observed a handful of times. V and J are TRBV7-2 and TRBJ2-3; 8 nucleotides line up with TRBD2. J was trimmed by 0 bases and V by 5 bases; bases with no gene match: 7. The CDR3 runs 16 residues. Germline loops: CDR1 SGHTA, CDR2 FQGNSA. The CDR3 loop is CASSGTGTRSTDTQYF. In nucleotides, the CDR3 is TGTGCCAGCAGCGGAACCGGGACTAGAAGCACAGATACGCAGTATTTT.

The rearrangement joins TRBV6-1 to TRBJ1-5; D not certain. The germline V gene encodes CDR1 MNHNS and CDR2 SASEGT. Between the trimmed V and J ends, which lost 11 bases and 5 bases, there was a span of 16 bases. The CDR3 spans 13 residues. The CDR3: CAGSLNGDQPQHF. CDR3 nucleotide sequence: TGTGCCGGGTCTCTAAACGGGGATCAGCCCCAGCATTTT.